Shown below are 24 T cell receptor beta chains from a single sample sequenced in a study of shared clonotypes between healthy human individuals. This table comes from immunoSEQ multiplex PCR, and its TCRdb copy is limited to in-frame clones, with some not included. The sample shows about 470,000 clones, 70% to 80% of them seen only once. The material sequenced was PBMCs. Source of these receptors: a woman aged 40 to 50 in good health. Some clones in this sample may be carry-over from other donors' samples.

This chain links TRBV9 with TRBJ1-1; D is possibly TRBD1 (5 bases). In germline, CDR1 is SGDLS, CDR2 YYNGEE. There are 14 residues in the CDR3. Trimming left V 2 bases short and J 6 bases short, with 14 bases between. Here the CDR3 DNA reads TGTGCCAGCAGCGTCAGGGATCTAACCTCTGAAGCTTTCTTT. Protein sequence: CASSVRDLTSEAFF. The whole variable domain, filled in from reference TRBV9 and TRBJ1-1, reads DSGVTQTPKHLITATGQRVTLRCSPRSGDLSVYWYQQSLDQGLQFLIQYYNGEERAKGNILERFSAQQFPDLHSELNLSSLELGDSALYFCASSVRDLTSEAFFGQGTRLTVV.

The chain joins TRBV9 to TRBJ2-5; 8 bases line up with TRBD2. Trimming cost V 3 bases and J 5 bases; bases outside gene matches: 6. Germline V gene data show CDR1 as SGDLS and CDR2 as YYNGEE. The CDR3 totals 14 residues. CDR3 amino acids: CASSAGLARETQYF. CDR3 coding DNA: TGTGCCAGCAGCGCTGGACTAGCCCGGGAGACCCAGTACTTC.

The chain recombines TRBV28 with TRBJ1-2; 8 nucleotides match TRBD1. Germline loops: CDR1 MDHEN, CDR2 SYDVKM. J lost 4 bases, V lost 7 bases, and 5 bases had no gene match. CDR3 length equals 13 residues. CDR3 DNA: TGTGCCAGCACGGACAGGGCGAGCTATGGCTACACCTTC. Translating it yields CASTDRASYGYTF.

This clone was found many times. The J gene is TRBJ1-4, the V gene TRBV4-1, with D possibly matching TRBD1 (5 bases). Germline-derived CDR1 and CDR2 are MGHRA and YSYEKL. V was shortened by 0 bases and J by 0 bases, with 17 bases between the two germline ends. The CDR3 extends over 19 amino acids. The DNA for the CDR3 is TGCGCCAGCAGCCAAGATGGTCGCCAGGGCCTTGCAACTAATGAAAAACTGTTTTTT. As protein: CASSQDGRQGLATNEKLFF.

CDR3 sequence (DNA): TGTGCCAGCAGCTTAGTTAACTCCTACAATGAGCAGTTCTTC. Translating it yields CASSLVNSYNEQFF. V gene TRBV11-2 combines with J gene TRBJ2-1; no firm D call. Trimming left V 1 base short and J 0 bases short, with 4 bases between. CDR3 length equals 14 residues. The germline V gene has CDR1 SGHAT and CDR2 FQNNGV.

The chain uses TRBV7-2 and TRBJ1-4; a weak D match, TRBD1 (5 bases). The CDR3 is 13 amino acids. CDR1 and CDR2 (germline): SGHTA, FQGNSA. Trimming shortened V by 7 bases and J by 5 bases, and 11 bases separated the two germline ends. The CDR3 is CASTRQTNEKLFF. In DNA form, the CDR3 reads TGTGCCAGCACCCGACAGACGAATGAAAAACTGTTTTTT.

The J gene is TRBJ1-4, the V gene TRBV4-2; TRBD1 might be the D (5 bases). Germline CDR1 reads LGHNA; CDR2 reads YNFKEQ. Trimming removed 0 bases at V and 8 bases at J, with 16 bases between. This CDR3 has 16 amino acids. The CDR3 coding sequence is TGTGCCAGCAGCCAAGAAAGGGGAAACCTTGCGGAAAAACTGTTTTTT. It specifies CASSQERGNLAEKLFF.

This clone was seen at least ten times. This CDR3 reads CAWRDGSNYGYTF. The CDR3 DNA follows: TGTGCCTGGAGGGACGGTTCTAACTATGGCTACACCTTC. The chain couples TRBV30 to TRBJ1-2, with unresolved D. Trimming took off 3 bases at V and 0 bases at J, with 8 bases between the two ends. The CDR3 runs 13 residues. From germline, CDR1 is GTSNPN and CDR2 SVGIG (reference sequence).

J is TRBJ1-1 and V is TRBV7-9; TRBD1 matches at 8 bases. The CDR3 consists of 14 residues. Germline V gene data show CDR1 as SEHNR and CDR2 as FQNEAQ (reference sequence). V lost 3 bases and J lost 1; bases outside the gene matches: 1. The DNA for the CDR3 is TGTGCCAGCAGCTTCGGGACAGGGAACACTGAAGCTTTCTTT. It specifies CASSFGTGNTEAFF.

CDR3 sequence reads: CASSLIRLRGRTYGYTF. CDR3 DNA: TGTGCCAGCAGCTTAATCCGCCTTCGGGGACGTACTTATGGCTACACCTTC. The chain recombines TRBV7-2 with TRBJ1-2; TRBD1 might be the D (5 bases). The CDR3 is made up of 17 amino acids. Germline CDR1 SGHTA, CDR2 FQGNSA. Trimming cost V 2 bases and J 5 bases, with 21 bases left between them.

V usage is TRBV6-5 and J usage is TRBJ1-1; D may be TRBD1 (6 bases). Between the trimmed V and J ends, which lost 6 bases and 3 bases, there was a span of 14 bases. This CDR3 region has 14 residues. Germline-derived CDR1 and CDR2 are MNHEY and SVGAGI. The CDR3 DNA reads as TGTGCCAGCAGCCCGACCACAGGGTACACTGAAGCTTTCTTT. Its translation is CASSPTTGYTEAFF.

The J gene is TRBJ2-1, the V gene TRBV18, with no clear D. In germline, CDR1 is KGHSH, CDR2 LQKENI. V was clipped by 0 bases and J by 4 bases, with 7 bases between them. The CDR3 runs to 14 residues. DNA of the CDR3: TGTGCCAGCTCACCACCGAAAGAATACAATGAGCAGTTCTTC. This sequence encodes CASSPPKEYNEQFF.

The chain combines TRBV5-1 with TRBJ2-5; 9 nucleotides agree with TRBD1. J was trimmed by 5 bases and V by 4 bases; bases with no gene match: 6. CDR1 SGHRS and CDR2 YFSETQ come from the germline V gene. This CDR3 contains 14 residues. The CDR3 DNA is TGCGCCAGCAGCCCAGGGACAGGGCCGGAGACCCAGTACTTC. Its translation is CASSPGTGPETQYF.

This rearrangement joins TRBV5-1 to TRBJ2-2, with 8 positions matching TRBD1. The CDR3 runs 18 residues. From germline, CDR1 is SGHRS and CDR2 YFSETQ. V dropped 0 bases and J dropped 6; count of bases not matched to a gene: 13. CDR3 nucleotides: TGCGCCAGCAGCTTGGTGGTCAGGGGGCGGTTAGTCCCCGGGGAGCTGTTTTTT. Translated: CASSLVVRGRLVPGELFF.

This clone was seen only a few times. The genes are TRBV28 and TRBJ2-7; 8 positions agree with TRBD1. This CDR3 contains 12 residues. Germline assignment: CDR1 MDHEN and CDR2 SYDVKM. V gave up 8 bases and J gave up 6 bases; unmatched junction bases: 6. As DNA, the CDR3 is TGTGCCAGCGGGACAGGTGGCCGCGAGCAGTACTTC. It encodes CASGTGGREQYF.

The rearrangement uses TRBV6-1 and TRBJ1-5; TRBD1 is a possible D gene (6 bases). The germline CDR1 and CDR2 sequences are MNHNS and SASEGT. The CDR3 has 14 amino acids. V lost 9 bases to trimming and J lost 5 bases, with 17 bases between them. The CDR3 here is CASKDRGGYQPQHF. CDR3 in DNA: TGTGCCAGTAAGGACAGAGGGGGTTATCAGCCCCAGCATTTT.

The chain uses TRBV6-1 and TRBJ2-3; TRBD2 is a possible D gene (6 bases). Looked up from germline, CDR1 is MNHNS and CDR2 is SASEGT. With 10 bases removed from V and 2 bases from J, the gap between germline ends came to 13 bases. The length of the CDR3 is 13 residues. The CDR3 DNA is TGTGCCATACATAGCGGCACCACAGATACGCAGTATTTT. Its translation: CAIHSGTTDTQYF.

The gene calls are TRBV27 and TRBJ1-2; D uncertain. The CDR3 covers 15 residues. Trimming took off 4 bases at V and 5 bases at J, with 17 bases between the two ends. CDR1 is MNHEY and CDR2 is SMNVEV in the germline V gene (reference sequence). CDR3 region: CASSSYSDLRYGYTF. The CDR3 region has the DNA TGTGCCAGCAGTTCTTACAGCGACTTGCGATATGGCTACACCTTC.

This clone is a singleton in its sample. A far larger clone is one nucleotide away, so this likely arose from a read error. The same CDR3 also results from other DNA sequences found in this sample. The chain couples TRBV18 to TRBJ1-5; possibly TRBD1 for D (6 bases). The CDR3 spans 14 residues. V gave up 1 base and J gave up 4 bases, with 8 bases separating them. Per germline, CDR1 KGHSH and CDR2 LQKENI. The CDR3 DNA follows: TGTGCCAGCTCACCACAGGGGGGGAATCAGCCCCAGCATTTT. This encodes CASSPQGGNQPQHF.

The chain combines TRBV15 with TRBJ2-3; D unresolved. Germline loops: CDR1 LNHNV, CDR2 YYDKDF (reference sequence). V lost 0 bases, J lost 3 bases, and 7 bases lay in between. The CDR3 totals 14 residues. The CDR3 DNA reads TGTGCCACCAGCAGAGATAGGAGAACAGATACGCAGTATTTT. Translated: CATSRDRRTDTQYF.

The V gene is TRBV28, the J gene TRBJ2-1, with TRBD1 matching over 10 bases. Losses at the gene ends were 4 bases for V and 6 bases for J; bases not matched to a gene: 3. The CDR3 is 14 residues long. Germline V gene lookup returns CDR1 MDHEN and CDR2 SYDVKM. CDR3 sequence (DNA): TGTGCCAGCAGTTGGACAGGGGGGTCCAATGAGCAGTTCTTC. Protein product: CASSWTGGSNEQFF.

This clone appeared a single time. The chain carries TRBV11-2 and TRBJ2-1; 11 positions agree with TRBD2. Trimming took 9 bases from V and 14 from J; bases not matched to a gene: 6. In germline, CDR1 is SGHAT, CDR2 FQNNGV. The CDR3 length is 11 residues. CDR3 coding DNA: TGTGCCAGTTATAGCGGGAGGGCCAAGTTCTTC. This translates into CASYSGRAKFF. The entire variable domain, with the rest obtained from reference TRBV11-2 and TRBJ2-1, is as follows: EAGVAQSPRYKIIEKRQSVAFWCNPISGHATLYWYQQILGQGPKLLIQFQNNGVVDDSQLPKDRFSAERLKGVDSTLKIQPAKLEDSAVYLCASYSGRAKFFGPGTRLTVL.

This sequence joins TRBV4-1 and TRBJ1-1; TRBD1 aligns across 9 bases. The CDR3 consists of 14 residues. CDR1 is MGHRA and CDR2 is YSYEKL in the germline V gene. V lost 3 bases, J lost 4 bases, and 3 bases stayed unmatched. The CDR3 here is CASSQWTGVTEAFF. The CDR3 DNA reads as TGCGCCAGCAGCCAGTGGACAGGGGTCACTGAAGCTTTCTTT.

This clone was recorded once. The chain links TRBV5-1 to TRBJ2-2; 7 bases align to TRBD2. The CDR3 consists of 16 residues. V lost 5 bases to trimming and J lost 0 bases; unmatched junction nucleotides: 7. Germline-derived CDR1 and CDR2 are SGHRS and YFSETQ. CDR3 bases: TGCGCCAGCAGTTTTCTAGCGGACGCGAACACCGGGGAGCTGTTTTTT. This codes for CASSFLADANTGELFF.